This TCR beta chain appears in the sequencing data of a study of T cells after yellow fever vaccination. This clonotype has a handful of counts. TCRdb reanalysed the 5' RACE reads using MiXCR and keeps one entry per CDR3 protein. The sample has 300,000 to 400,000 distinct CDR3 sequences, roughly 9.4% seen once; the top ten hold roughly 18%. This CDR3 spans 13 amino acids. Trimming stripped 0 bases from V and 9 bases from J, with 10 bases between. Germline CDR1 and CDR2: SGHTS and YDEGEE. This chain links TRBV5-8 with TRBJ1-5; D is unresolved. The receptor comes from a man younger than 35 who received the YFV17D yellow fever vaccine. Sequenced material: PBMCs, taken on the day of the first yellow fever vaccination. The DNA for the CDR3 is TGTGCCAGCAGCTTGGTGGCAGGAATGCCCCAGCATTTT. Translation gives CASSLVAGMPQHF.